These T cell receptor beta chains were read from a single sample in a study of T cell repertoires in cytomegalovirus infection. One entry per CDR3 protein, called by TCRdb with MiXCR from the reads. The data contain about 250,000 distinct CDR3 sequences, 9% to 15% of them singletons. Sequencing used PBMCs. These receptors all stem from a human donor in good health (CMV status not recorded). Some clones in this sample may be carry-over from other donors' samples. The CDR3 runs from the conserved cysteine through the conserved F or W. D genes are given only for firm matches. Clone size is given for some rows only: seen once, a few or many times, or a class if the clone is expanded.

v_call: TRBV19; clone_size: many; j_call: TRBJ1-1; d_call: -; cdr3_nt: TGTGCCAGTAGGATCTCACATAAGGTTGACACTGAAGCTTTCTTT; cdr3_aa: CASRISHKVDTEAFF
v_call: TRBV19; clone_size: -; j_call: TRBJ1-1; d_call: -; cdr3_nt: TGTGCCAGTAGTCTTCAGGAGGGCACTGAAGCTTTCTTT; cdr3_aa: CASSLQEGTEAFF
v_call: TRBV5-4; clone_size: many; j_call: TRBJ2-6; d_call: -; cdr3_nt: TGTGCCAGCAGCCAACAGGCCCGGGCGGCGGCCAACGTCCTGACTTTC; cdr3_aa: CASSQQARAAANVLTF
v_call: TRBV7-2; clone_size: many; j_call: TRBJ1-2; d_call: -; cdr3_nt: TGTGCCAGCAGCTTACCTTCCCTAGCTAACTATGGCTACACCTTC; cdr3_aa: CASSLPSLANYGYTF
v_call: TRBV11-2; clone_size: -; j_call: TRBJ1-4; d_call: -; cdr3_nt: TGTGCCAGCAGCGGTCGGTTTCAAGATAATGAAAAACTGTTTTTT; cdr3_aa: CASSGRFQDNEKLFF
v_call: TRBV19; clone_size: many; j_call: TRBJ1-4; d_call: -; cdr3_nt: TGTGCCAGTAAACGGGGGGCGGAATTTGCAACTAATGAAAAACTGTTTTTT; cdr3_aa: CASKRGAEFATNEKLFF
v_call: TRBV20-1; clone_size: -; j_call: TRBJ2-4; d_call: -; cdr3_nt: TGCAGTGCTAGAGATAGGGCGGGCGGATGGGCCAAAAACATTCAGTACTTC; cdr3_aa: CSARDRAGGWAKNIQYF
v_call: TRBV19; clone_size: -; j_call: TRBJ1-5; d_call: -; cdr3_nt: TGTGCCAGTAGTATAGTCGTCACAGGGAATCAGCCCCAGCATTTT; cdr3_aa: CASSIVVTGNQPQHF
v_call: TRBV7-2; clone_size: many; j_call: TRBJ1-1; d_call: -; cdr3_nt: TGTGCCAGCAGCTCAGGGACAAATCCTGGGGCTTTCTTT; cdr3_aa: CASSSGTNPGAFF
v_call: TRBV19; clone_size: many; j_call: TRBJ2-1; d_call: -; cdr3_nt: TGTGCCAGTAGTACCGGCTCCTACAATGAGCAGTTCTTC; cdr3_aa: CASSTGSYNEQFF
v_call: TRBV28; clone_size: many; j_call: TRBJ1-2; d_call: -; cdr3_nt: TGTGCCAGCAGTTCATGGGGCGGCTACACCTTC; cdr3_aa: CASSSWGGYTF
v_call: TRBV5-6; clone_size: many; j_call: TRBJ2-7; d_call: -; cdr3_nt: TGTGCCAGCAGCTTGAGCCGGGTAAGGACCTACGAGCAGTACTTC; cdr3_aa: CASSLSRVRTYEQYF
v_call: TRBV19; clone_size: -; j_call: TRBJ1-3; d_call: -; cdr3_nt: TGTGCCAGTAGTATAGATTGGTGCATCCGGGACATCATGTGCACCATATATTTT; cdr3_aa: CASSIDWCIRDIMCTIYF
v_call: TRBV7-9; clone_size: -; j_call: TRBJ2-7; d_call: -; cdr3_nt: TGTGCCAGCAGCTTAGCGATGGTTACTACCTACGAGCAGTACTTC; cdr3_aa: CASSLAMVTTYEQYF
v_call: TRBV19; clone_size: -; j_call: TRBJ2-1; d_call: -; cdr3_nt: TGTGCCAGTAGTATCGGCGTGTTCCTCTACAATGAGCAGTTCTTC; cdr3_aa: CASSIGVFLYNEQFF
v_call: TRBV15; clone_size: -; j_call: TRBJ2-3; d_call: -; cdr3_nt: TGTGCCACCAGCAGAGTCGGGACGCCCACAGATACGCAGTATTTT; cdr3_aa: CATSRVGTPTDTQYF
v_call: TRBV12-3/TRBV12-4; clone_size: many; j_call: TRBJ1-1; d_call: -; cdr3_nt: TGTGCCAGCAGCTTCTATGGCACTGAAGCTTTCTTT; cdr3_aa: CASSFYGTEAFF
v_call: TRBV28; clone_size: few; j_call: TRBJ1-1; d_call: -; cdr3_nt: TGTGCCAGCAGTCCAGGACATTCTGAAGCTTTCTTT; cdr3_aa: CASSPGHSEAFF
v_call: TRBV6-2/TRBV6-3; clone_size: few; j_call: TRBJ1-5; d_call: TRBD1; cdr3_nt: TGTGCCAGCAGTGCGATGGGACAGGGTCAGCCCCAGCATTTT; cdr3_aa: CASSAMGQGQPQHF
v_call: TRBV12-5; clone_size: -; j_call: TRBJ1-5; d_call: -; cdr3_nt: TGTGCTAGTGGTTTGTCCCTTACAGGACGGAAAAATCAGCCCCAGCATTTT; cdr3_aa: CASGLSLTGRKNQPQHF